These 15 T cell receptor beta chains came from one sample sequenced in a study of CD8+ T cells in alopecia areata. Extraction and reverse transcription of RNA yielded cDNA as the sequencing template. TCRdb's table, derived via immunoSEQ multiplex PCR, lists solely in-frame clones and lacks some. The sample lists 150,000 to 200,000 clones; roughly 60% were seen once. Treatment denoted: oral pan-JAK inhibitor, 5-10 mg twice daily. The sequencing here drew on CD4+ T cells sorted from blood, taken at week 24, from a patient treated with tofacitinib. The receptors derive from a human donor with alopecia areata.

The chain has TRBV7-2 and TRBJ2-5, with 8 bases fitting TRBD2. The J call may be mistaken, given a closer DNA end match to TRBJ2-7. CDR3 size: 15 residues. Germline V gives CDR1 SGHTA, CDR2 FQGNSA. Here the CDR3 reads CASSLVGSGVYEQYF. The CDR3 DNA reads TGTGCCAGCAGCTTAGTAGGTAGCGGGGTCTACGAGCAGTACTTC.

This chain uses TRBV6-4 with TRBJ2-2, with TRBD1 identical over 7 bases. Per germline, CDR1 MRHNA and CDR2 SNTAGT. V trimming: 6 bases; J trimming: 3 bases; junction bases outside the gene matches: 1. The length of the CDR3 is 13 residues. The CDR3 is CASRGQDTGELFF. In DNA, the CDR3 is TGTGCCAGCAGAGGACAGGACACCGGGGAGCTGTTTTTT.

The rearrangement joins TRBV2 to TRBJ1-1, with D perhaps TRBD1 (5 bases). V was pared by 6 bases and J by 3 bases, with 11 bases between. This CDR3 spans 13 amino acids. The germline gives CDR1 SNHLY, CDR2 FYNNEI. CDR3 sequence: CASRGDSHTEAFF. CDR3 DNA sequence: TGTGCCAGCAGGGGAGACAGCCACACTGAAGCTTTCTTT.

In its sample, this clone was seen a few times. The genes are TRBV27 and TRBJ2-7; D not resolved. CDR3 length: 13 amino acids. The germline V gene encodes CDR1 MNHEY and CDR2 SMNVEV (reference sequence). With 8 bases removed from V and 1 base from J, the gap between germline ends came to 12 bases. The CDR3: CASAGFPSYEQYF. The CDR3, as DNA: TGTGCCAGCGCAGGCTTTCCGTCCTACGAGCAGTACTTC.

The rearrangement joins TRBV6-6 to TRBJ2-7; D is unresolved. Deletions cut 0 bases from V and 6 bases from J, with 3 bases between. Per germline, CDR1 MNHNY and CDR2 SVGAGI (reference sequence). This CDR3 has 11 residues. The chain's CDR3 is CASSYSLEQYF. DNA of the CDR3: TGTGCCAGCAGTTACTCGCTCGAGCAGTACTTC.

This clone was seen a few times. The chain has TRBV29-1 and TRBJ2-7, with a tentative D call TRBD1 (6 bases). The germline V gene has CDR1 SQVTM and CDR2 ANQGSEA. CDR3 length: 13 residues. Between the trimmed V and J ends, which lost 4 bases and 0 bases, there was a span of 10 bases. CDR3 sequence (DNA): TGCAGCGTTGGGACAGCCGCCTCCTACGAGCAGTACTTC. Translation: CSVGTAASYEQYF.

For this clone: One junction end disagrees with the germline gene, perhaps due to a read error. CDR3 nucleotide sequence: TGTGCCAGCGGACCGACAGGGTCCGAGCAGTACTTC. It encodes CASGPTGSEQYF. The chain is built from TRBV5-1 and TRBJ2-7; TRBD1 matches at 7 bases. This CDR3 is 12 amino acids long. Germline CDR1 is SGHRS and CDR2 is YFSETQ.

This clone showed up just a few times. The CDR3 DNA reads as TGCAGCGTTGTTTCCAATGTCGTAGCTTTCTTT. Its protein product is CSVVSNVVAFF. The chain recombines TRBV29-1 with TRBJ1-1; D unresolved. CDR3 length: 11 residues. Trimming shortened V by 4 bases and J by 10 bases, and 13 bases separated the two germline ends. Germline V gene lookup returns CDR1 SQVTM and CDR2 ANQGSEA.

This clone was seen more than once but under ten times. The chain combines TRBV30 with TRBJ2-7; no definite D call. Trimming took 5 bases from V and 0 from J, leaving 8 bases between them. The V gene's germline CDR1 is GTSNPN and CDR2 SVGIG (reference sequence). The CDR3 has 12 amino acids. Here the CDR3 DNA reads TGTGCCTGGGGTCAACCCTCCTACGAGCAGTACTTC. Protein sequence: CAWGQPSYEQYF.

This chain uses TRBV5-6 with TRBJ2-5; D unresolved. CDR1 is SGHDT, CDR2 YYEEEE, per germline. The CDR3 consists of 16 residues. With 0 bases removed from V and 5 bases from J, the gap between germline ends came to 17 bases. CDR3 in DNA: TGTGCCAGCAGCTTGGAGCCGGGTAGTCAAGCGGAGACCCAGTACTTC. This encodes CASSLEPGSQAETQYF.

The chain combines TRBV7-3 with TRBJ1-5; no reliable D call. Trimming removed 5 bases at V and 4 bases at J, with 9 bases between. The CDR3 has 13 amino acids. CDR1 is SGHTA, CDR2 FQGTGA, per germline. This CDR3 is CASSVSANQPQHF. CDR3 in DNA: TGTGCCAGCAGCGTTAGTGCTAATCAGCCCCAGCATTTT.

The chain combines TRBV5-1 with TRBJ1-1, with 9 nucleotides matching TRBD1. This CDR3 is 15 amino acids long. Germline V CDR1 and CDR2: SGHRS, YFSETQ. The V and J ends lost 3 bases and 1 base, in that order; junction bases with no gene match: 4. The CDR3 here is CASSYMGQGNTEAFF. DNA for the CDR3: TGCGCCAGCAGCTATATGGGACAGGGGAACACTGAAGCTTTCTTT.

The CDR3 DNA is TGTGCCTGGAGACTACCAGGTTCCCTCAATGAGCAGTTCTTC. It is translated as CAWRLPGSLNEQFF. The chain joins TRBV30 to TRBJ2-1; D is undetermined. CDR1 and CDR2 from the germline V gene are GTSNPN and SVGIG (reference sequence). This CDR3 spans 14 amino acids. Trimming removed 3 bases at V and 6 bases at J, with 15 bases between.

The V gene is TRBV11-3, the J gene TRBJ2-7; D not certain. The CDR3 is 12 amino acids. V gave up 6 bases and J gave up 7 bases, with 13 bases separating them. Germline V CDR1 and CDR2: SGHNT, YENEEA. The CDR3 here is CASSLTRWEQYF. The CDR3 DNA reads TGTGCCAGCAGTCTAACTCGGTGGGAGCAGTACTTC.

This sequence joins TRBV19 and TRBJ1-1; D remains unclear. The length of the CDR3 is 13 residues. Germline values: CDR1 LNHDA, CDR2 SQIVND (reference sequence). The V gene lost 6 bases and the J gene lost 3 bases, with 11 bases spanning the gap. DNA of the CDR3: TGTGCCAGTAGGAGGGCTACCGACACTGAAGCTTTCTTT. It specifies CASRRATDTEAFF. Complete variable domain (other parts from reference TRBV19 and TRBJ1-1): DGGITQSPKYLFRKEGQNVTLSCEQNLNHDAMYWYRQDPGQGLRLIYYSQIVNDFQKGDIAEGYSVSREKKESFPLTVTSAQKNPTAFYLCASRRATDTEAFFGQGTRLTVV.